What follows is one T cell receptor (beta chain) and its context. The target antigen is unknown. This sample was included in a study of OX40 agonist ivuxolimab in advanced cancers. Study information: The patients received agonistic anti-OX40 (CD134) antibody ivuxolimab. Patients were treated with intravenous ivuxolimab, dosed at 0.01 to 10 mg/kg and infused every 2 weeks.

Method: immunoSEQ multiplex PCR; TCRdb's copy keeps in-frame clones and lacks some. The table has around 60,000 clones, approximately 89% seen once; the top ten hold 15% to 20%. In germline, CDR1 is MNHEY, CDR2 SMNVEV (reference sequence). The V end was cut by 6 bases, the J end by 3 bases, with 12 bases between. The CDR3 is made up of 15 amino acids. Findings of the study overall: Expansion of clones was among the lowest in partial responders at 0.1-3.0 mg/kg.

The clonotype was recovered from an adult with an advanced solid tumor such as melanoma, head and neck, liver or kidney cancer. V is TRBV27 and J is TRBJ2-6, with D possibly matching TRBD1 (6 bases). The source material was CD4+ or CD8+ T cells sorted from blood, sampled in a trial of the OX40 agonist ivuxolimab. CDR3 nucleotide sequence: TGTGCCAGCAGCCTCACAGGGTATGGGGCCAACGTCCTGACTTTC. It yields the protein CASSLTGYGANVLTF.